The rows below give T cell receptor beta chains drawn from one sample of a study of OX40 agonist ivuxolimab in advanced cancers. Sequencing used immunoSEQ multiplex PCR; TCRdb keeps in-frame clones, though not all of them. The data show about 73,000 clones, roughly 86% seen once. Here the sequenced sample was CD4+ or CD8+ T cells sorted from blood, taken in a trial of the OX40 agonist ivuxolimab. The origin of the receptors is an adult with an advanced solid tumor such as melanoma, head and neck, liver or kidney cancer. Both conserved end residues are part of each CDR3. The D gene is left open where the match is weak. For some rows the clone size is stated as once, few or many, or as a class when expanded; others skip it.

V: TRBV28
size: .
J: TRBJ2-3
D: .
DNA: TGTGCCAGCATGGGCGAAGGAGGCGCAGATACGCAGTATTTT
CDR3: CASMGEGGADTQYF

V: TRBV7-2
size: .
J: TRBJ2-7
D: TRBD2
DNA: TGTGCCAGCAGCTTAGCGGCTAGCGGGAGCTACGAGCAGTACTTC
CDR3: CASSLAASGSYEQYF

V: TRBV19
size: .
J: TRBJ2-1
D: .
DNA: TGTGCCAGTAGTATAGGGTGGAGCTACTACAATGAGCAGTTCTTC
CDR3: CASSIGWSYYNEQFF

V: TRBV2
size: .
J: TRBJ1-5
D: .
DNA: TGTGCCAGCATGGGTAGGGTAACCAATCAGCCCCAGCATTTT
CDR3: CASMGRVTNQPQHF

V: TRBV10-3
size: .
J: TRBJ2-7
D: .
DNA: TGTGCCATCAGTGAGCGGCAGGGGCGCTACGAGCAGTACTTC
CDR3: CAISERQGRYEQYF

V: TRBV6-1
size: .
J: TRBJ2-7
D: TRBD1
DNA: TGTGCCAGCAACCCCGGGACAGGGGGCGCCTACGAGCAGTACTTC
CDR3: CASNPGTGGAYEQYF

V: TRBV28
size: once
J: TRBJ1-5
D: TRBD1
DNA: TGTGCCAGCAGGTCGACAGGGATTCAGCCCCAGCATTTT
CDR3: CASRSTGIQPQHF

V: TRBV30
size: .
J: TRBJ1-5
D: .
DNA: TGTGCCTGGAGTTCCGGGCAACAGCAGCCCCAGCATTTT
CDR3: CAWSSGQQQPQHF

V: TRBV6-1
size: once
J: TRBJ2-7
D: TRBD1
DNA: TGTGCCAGCAGTCTTGGACAGGGGGGAACCTACGAGCAGTACTTC
CDR3: CASSLGQGGTYEQYF

V: TRBV6-8
size: .
J: TRBJ1-1
D: .
DNA: TGTGCCAGCAGTTACTCGAGAAGGGAAGTGAGCGGCGCTGAAGCTTTCTTT
CDR3: CASSYSRREVSGAEAFF

V: TRBV5-1
size: .
J: TRBJ2-1
D: TRBD1
DNA: TGCGCCAGCAGCTTACAGGGGGCCTACAATGAGCAGTTCTTC
CDR3: CASSLQGAYNEQFF

V: TRBV18
size: .
J: TRBJ1-5
D: .
DNA: TGTGCCAGCGGAGCGGGGGTGGTCCGGCCCCAGCATTTT
CDR3: CASGAGVVRPQHF

V: TRBV7-8
size: .
J: TRBJ1-2
D: .
DNA: TGTGCCAGCAGCTTCTCGGTCGACGGGGTTTATGGCTACACCTTC
CDR3: CASSFSVDGVYGYTF

V: TRBV7-9
size: .
J: TRBJ2-1
D: .
DNA: TGTGCCAGCAGCCTAAGAGGACATTCGGGCAATGAGCAGTTCTTC
CDR3: CASSLRGHSGNEQFF